The rows below give T cell receptor beta chains drawn from one sample of a study of CD8 T cells in Susac syndrome. Via MiXCR, TCRdb re-called the immunoSEQ multiplex PCR reads, giving one row per CDR3 protein. The sample gives fewer than 85,000 distinct CDR3 sequences, about 94% of which show up once; around 0.4% is in the top ten. The sequencing input was CD8+ T cells from PBMCs. The origin of the receptors is a human donor with multiple sclerosis. Both conserved end residues are part of each CDR3. The D gene is left open where the match is weak. Clone size is given for some rows only: seen once, a few or many times, or a class if the clone is expanded.

d_call	v_call	clone_size	j_call	cdr3_nt	cdr3_aa
-	TRBV13	-	TRBJ2-3	TGTGCCAGCAGCTTAGGCGTGAAAACAGATACGCAGTATTTT	CASSLGVKTDTQYF
-	TRBV19	-	TRBJ1-2	TGTGCCAGTAGTAACCCAGGGGTGATGCACTATGGCTACACCTTC	CASSNPGVMHYGYTF
-	TRBV7-9	-	TRBJ2-2	TGTGCCAGCAGCTTAGACGAACAGAACACCGGGGAGCTGTTTTTT	CASSLDEQNTGELFF
-	TRBV9	-	TRBJ2-1	TGTGCCAGCAGCGTATATGGAACCGACAATGAGCAGTTCTTC	CASSVYGTDNEQFF
TRBD1	TRBV5-6	-	TRBJ2-7	TGTGCCAGCAGCCTGACAGGGTCTGACGAGCAGTACTTC	CASSLTGSDEQYF
-	TRBV4-3	-	TRBJ1-1	TGCGCCAGCAGCCAAGATAGGGGTGGTGAAGCTTTCTTT	CASSQDRGGEAFF
-	TRBV20-1	once	TRBJ2-5	TGCAGTGCTATAAAAGAGACCCAGTACTTC	CSAIKETQYF
-	TRBV7-9	-	TRBJ1-5	TGTGCCAGCAGCTTAGCGGAGGGCGGGGATAGGCAGCCCCAGCATTTT	CASSLAEGGDRQPQHF
TRBD1	TRBV7-9	once	TRBJ2-7	TGTGCCAGCAGCCCGGGACAGGGGGGTCCCTACGAGCAGTACTTC	CASSPGQGGPYEQYF
TRBD1	TRBV12-3/TRBV12-4	-	TRBJ1-1	TGTGCCAGCAGTGACCGGGACAGGGTTAACACTGAAGCTTTCTTT	CASSDRDRVNTEAFF
-	TRBV12-3/TRBV12-4	-	TRBJ1-5	TGTGCCAGCAGTTTAGCGCGGGGGGGAAGTAGCAATCAGCCCCAGCATTTT	CASSLARGGSSNQPQHF
TRBD2	TRBV27	-	TRBJ2-1	TGTGCCAGCAGTTTGGGACTAGCCCACAATGAGCAGTTCTTC	CASSLGLAHNEQFF
-	TRBV7-3	-	TRBJ2-2	TGTGCCAGCAGCTCACCGGCACAGGAACCTAACACCGGGGAGCTGTTTTTT	CASSSPAQEPNTGELFF
-	TRBV4-3	-	TRBJ1-2	TGCGCCAGCAGCCAGAACCCTTCGACTCCCTGGGATGGCTACACCTTC	CASSQNPSTPWDGYTF
-	TRBV6-2/TRBV6-3	-	TRBJ1-2	TGTGCCAGCAGTTCGGGACTTTATGGCTACACCTTC	CASSSGLYGYTF